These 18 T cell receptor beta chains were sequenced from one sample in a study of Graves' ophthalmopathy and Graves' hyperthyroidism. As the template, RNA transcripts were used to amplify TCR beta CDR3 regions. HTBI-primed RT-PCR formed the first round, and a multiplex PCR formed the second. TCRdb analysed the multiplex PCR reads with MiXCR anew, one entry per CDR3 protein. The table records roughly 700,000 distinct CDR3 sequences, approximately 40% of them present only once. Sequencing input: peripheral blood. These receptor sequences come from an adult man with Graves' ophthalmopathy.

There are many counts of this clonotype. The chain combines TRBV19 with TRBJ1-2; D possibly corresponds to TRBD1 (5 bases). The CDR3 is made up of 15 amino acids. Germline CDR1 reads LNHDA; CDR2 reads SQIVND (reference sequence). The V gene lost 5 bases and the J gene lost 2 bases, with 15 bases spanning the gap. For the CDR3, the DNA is TGTGCCAGTAGTCCCGAACACCGGGACAACTATGGCTACACCTTC. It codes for CASSPEHRDNYGYTF.

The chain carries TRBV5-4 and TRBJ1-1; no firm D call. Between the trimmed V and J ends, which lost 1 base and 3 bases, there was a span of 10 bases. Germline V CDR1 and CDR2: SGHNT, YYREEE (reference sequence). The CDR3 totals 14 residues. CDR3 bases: TGTGCCAGCAGCTTGCTGGCAGGAGACACTGAAGCTTTCTTT. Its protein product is CASSLLAGDTEAFF.

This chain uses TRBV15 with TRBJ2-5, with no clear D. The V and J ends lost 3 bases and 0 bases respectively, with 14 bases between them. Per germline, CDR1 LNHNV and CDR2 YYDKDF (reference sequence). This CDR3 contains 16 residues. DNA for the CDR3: TGTGCCACCAGCAGGCTAATGAGCGCACACCAAGAGACCCAGTACTTC. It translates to CATSRLMSAHQETQYF.

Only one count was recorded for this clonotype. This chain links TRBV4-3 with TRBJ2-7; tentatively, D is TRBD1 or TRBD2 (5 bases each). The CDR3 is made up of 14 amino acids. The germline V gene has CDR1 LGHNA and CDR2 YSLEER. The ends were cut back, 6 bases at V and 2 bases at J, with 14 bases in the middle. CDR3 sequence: CASSVDEGPYEQYF. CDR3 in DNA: TGCGCCAGCAGTGTGGACGAGGGACCCTACGAGCAGTACTTC.

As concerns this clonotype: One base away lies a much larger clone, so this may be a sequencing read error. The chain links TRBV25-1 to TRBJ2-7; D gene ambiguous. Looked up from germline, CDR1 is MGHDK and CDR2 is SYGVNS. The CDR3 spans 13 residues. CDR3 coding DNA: TGTGCCAGCAGTGAATGGAATTTCTACGAGCAGTGCTTC. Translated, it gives CASSEWNFYEQCF.

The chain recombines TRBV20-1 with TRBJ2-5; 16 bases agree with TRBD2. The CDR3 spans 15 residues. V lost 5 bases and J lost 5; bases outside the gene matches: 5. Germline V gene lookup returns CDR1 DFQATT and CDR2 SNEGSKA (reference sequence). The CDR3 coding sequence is TGCAGTGCTGGGACTAGCGGGGGGGCCGAGGAGACCCAGTACTTC. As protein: CSAGTSGGAEETQYF.

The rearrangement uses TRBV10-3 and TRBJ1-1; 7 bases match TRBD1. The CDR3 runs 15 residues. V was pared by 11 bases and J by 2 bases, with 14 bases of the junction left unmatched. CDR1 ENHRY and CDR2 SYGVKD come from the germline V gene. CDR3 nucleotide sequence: TGTGCCTGGAGTTCATGGAGACAGGGTAACACTGAAGCTTTCTTT. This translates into CAWSSWRQGNTEAFF.

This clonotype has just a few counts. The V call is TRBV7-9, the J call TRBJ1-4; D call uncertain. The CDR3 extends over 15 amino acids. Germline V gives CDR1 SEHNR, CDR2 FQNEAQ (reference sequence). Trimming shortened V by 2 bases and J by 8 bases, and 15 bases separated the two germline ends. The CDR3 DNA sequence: TGTGCCAGCAGCTTAAAAGGCTCTAAAGGGGAAAAACTGTTTTTT. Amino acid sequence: CASSLKGSKGEKLFF. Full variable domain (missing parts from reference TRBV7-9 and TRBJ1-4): DTGVSQNPRHKITKRGQNVTFRCDPISEHNRLYWYRQTLGQGPEFLTYFQNEAQLEKSRLLSDRFSAERPKGSFSTLEIQRTEQGDSAMYLCASSLKGSKGEKLFFGSGTQLSVL.

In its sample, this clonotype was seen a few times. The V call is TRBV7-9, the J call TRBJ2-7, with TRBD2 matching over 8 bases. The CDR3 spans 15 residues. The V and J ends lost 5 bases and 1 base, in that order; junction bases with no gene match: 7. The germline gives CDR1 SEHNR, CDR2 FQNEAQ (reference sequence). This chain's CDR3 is CASSPTGTSSYEQYF. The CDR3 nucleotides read TGTGCCAGCAGCCCTACCGGGACTAGTTCCTACGAGCAGTACTTC.

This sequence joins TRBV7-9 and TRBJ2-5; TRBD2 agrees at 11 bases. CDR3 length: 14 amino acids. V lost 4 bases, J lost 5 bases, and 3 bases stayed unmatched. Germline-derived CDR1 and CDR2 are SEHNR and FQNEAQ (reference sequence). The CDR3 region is CASSSTSGMETQYF. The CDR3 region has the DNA TGTGCCAGCAGCTCGACTAGCGGGATGGAGACCCAGTACTTC.

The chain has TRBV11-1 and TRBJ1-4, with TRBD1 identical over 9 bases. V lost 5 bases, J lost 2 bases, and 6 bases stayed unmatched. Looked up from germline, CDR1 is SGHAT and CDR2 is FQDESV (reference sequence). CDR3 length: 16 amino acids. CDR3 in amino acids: CASSPGQGGTNEKLFF. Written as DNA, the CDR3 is TGTGCCAGCAGCCCGGGACAGGGAGGGACTAATGAAAAACTGTTTTTT.

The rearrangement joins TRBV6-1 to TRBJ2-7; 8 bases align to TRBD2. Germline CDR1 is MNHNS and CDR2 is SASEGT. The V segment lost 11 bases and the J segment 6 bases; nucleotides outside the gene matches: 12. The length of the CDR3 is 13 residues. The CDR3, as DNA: TGTGCCTTGGGCGGGAGGATGCCCTCCGAGCAGTACTTC. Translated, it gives CALGGRMPSEQYF.

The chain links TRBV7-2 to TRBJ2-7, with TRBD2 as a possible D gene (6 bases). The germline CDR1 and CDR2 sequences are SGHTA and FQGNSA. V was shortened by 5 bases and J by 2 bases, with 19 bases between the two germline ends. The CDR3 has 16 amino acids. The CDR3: CASSPRAGKGPYEQYF. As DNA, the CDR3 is TGTGCCAGCAGCCCGCGGGCGGGAAAGGGACCCTACGAGCAGTACTTC.

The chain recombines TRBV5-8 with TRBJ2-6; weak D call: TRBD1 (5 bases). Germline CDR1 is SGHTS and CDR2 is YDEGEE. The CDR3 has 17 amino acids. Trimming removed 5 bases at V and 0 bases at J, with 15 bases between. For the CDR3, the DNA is TGTGCCAGCAGGTTACGAAAGGGGTTCTCTGGGGCCAACGTCCTGACTTTC. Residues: CASRLRKGFSGANVLTF. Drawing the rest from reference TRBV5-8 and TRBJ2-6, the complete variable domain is EAGVTQSPTHLIKTRGQQATLRCSPISGHTSVYWYQQALGLGLQFLLWYDEGEERNRGNFPPRFSGRQFPNYSSELNVNALELEDSALYLCASRLRKGFSGANVLTFGAGSRLTVL.

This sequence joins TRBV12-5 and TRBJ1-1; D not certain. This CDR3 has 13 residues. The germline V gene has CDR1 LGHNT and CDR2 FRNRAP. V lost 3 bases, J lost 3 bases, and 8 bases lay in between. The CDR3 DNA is TGTGCTAGTGGTTTTAGTTCGGACACTGAAGCTTTCTTT. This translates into CASGFSSDTEAFF.

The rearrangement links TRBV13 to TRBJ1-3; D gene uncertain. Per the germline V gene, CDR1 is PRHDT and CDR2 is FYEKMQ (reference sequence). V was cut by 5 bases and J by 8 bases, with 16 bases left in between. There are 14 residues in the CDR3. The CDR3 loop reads CASSLLLEADTIYF. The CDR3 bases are TGTGCCAGCAGCCTTCTTTTGGAGGCGGACACCATATATTTT.

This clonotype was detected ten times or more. The CDR3 loop reads CASSVGTEEKLFF. In DNA form, the CDR3 reads TGTGCCAGCAGCGTAGGGACGGAGGAAAAACTGTTTTTT. The genes are TRBV9 and TRBJ1-4; D is unclear. Trimming took 0 bases from V and 8 from J, leaving 8 bases between them. Germline lookup yields CDR1 SGDLS and CDR2 YYNGEE. CDR3 length equals 13 residues.

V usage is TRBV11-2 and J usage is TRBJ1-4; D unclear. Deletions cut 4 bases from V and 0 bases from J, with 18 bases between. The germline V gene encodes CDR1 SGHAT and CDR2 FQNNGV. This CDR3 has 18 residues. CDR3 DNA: TGTGCCAGCAGCTCCCCGCAGTGGGCTCTGGCAACTAATGAAAAACTGTTTTTT. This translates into CASSSPQWALATNEKLFF.